The present entry profiles one T cell receptor beta chain with its context. These data are taken from a study of radiation and T cells in renal cell carcinoma. The junction had 5 bases not matched to a gene; V was cut back by 2 bases and J by 7 bases. Germline CDR1 and CDR2: SGHNT and YYREEE (reference sequence). This CDR3 comprises 15 residues. TCRdb's table, derived via immunoSEQ multiplex PCR, lists solely in-frame clones and lacks some. The data show approximately 150,000 clones, around 88% seen once. The time point here: blood 4 weeks post-SBRT, at nephrectomy. Noted treatment: 15 Gy SBRT to primary tumor, nephrectomy 4 weeks later.

The rearrangement uses TRBV5-4 and TRBJ1-6, with 8 positions matching TRBD1. The TCR comes from a woman aged 45-65 years with renal cell carcinoma. This specimen consisted of blood, obtained from a patient whose treatment included radiotherapy and nephrectomy. The CDR3 reads CASSFTGGGNSPLHF. Written as DNA, the CDR3 is TGTGCCAGCAGCTTCACAGGGGGAGGGAATTCACCCCTCCACTTT.